This T cell receptor (beta chain) was captured by sequencing in a study of blood T cell repertoires in COVID-19 (dated by TCRdb to the early 2020s). At the level of the whole study: Samples covering the acute and convalescent phases of COVID-19 were provided by collaborators in the United States, Italy and Spain. The material from the prospective study consisted of cDNA or gDNA derived from T cells, B-cell-depleted T cells, or PBMCs. The dataset comprised deeply sampled blood TCRbeta repertoires from subjects exposed to, actively infected with, or recovered from COVID-19. The repertoires were released in a freely available public database intended as a resource for research on the immune response to SARS-CoV-2. The samples were drawn from two sources: the first 160 participants of the ongoing ImmuneRACE study, and 1,000 to 1,500 subjects contributed by 6 global collaborators. Nearly every sample came with metadata listing a de-identified subject ID, COVID-19 status, age in years and sex. Where available, HLA class I and class II types were obtained from metadata supplied by the sample provider rather than from assay-based typing.

TCRbeta CDR3 regions were amplified from genomic DNA by means of the immunoSEQ Assay, a bias-controlled multiplex PCR. As for the authors' bioinformatics: The number of nucleated cells in each sample was estimated from the amplification of reference gene primers within the assay. To quantify the absolute abundance of each unique TCRbeta CDR3 rearrangement, sequence reads were collapsed and filtered. For each sample, productive Simpson clonality was calculated as the square root of Simpson's diversity index across productive rearrangements. TCRdb re-hosts the immuneACCESS table, in-frame sequences only. Its copies lack some clones; in the studies checked, an unresolved V gene accounts for under half of them, and the cause for the rest is not known. The DNA gave D and trimming, while V, J and clone size come from that table. A total of some 90,000 clones appear in this sample, roughly 87% of them only once. Together, the top ten hold roughly 18% of the sample.

The CDR3, cysteine through phenylalanine, is 15 amino acids long. The retained sequence is limited to the CDR3, 45 bases, with the frame set at the first base. CDR1 and CDR2 (SGDLS, YYNGEE) derive from the germline V gene. Between the V and J ends, shortened by 3 bases and 0 bases respectively, the junction contains 10 bases. Turning to this clone: No antigen is known for it. Qualities for individual bases were not recorded, and no much larger clone is one base off.

Here is what the overall study found, with its caveats: The amount of clinical and demographic metadata varied by source and participant and was provided uncurated.

In Seattle, one collaborating source enrolled patients while the infection was active and tracked those patients longitudinally over the course of disease. The collaborating institutions used their own protocols to collect whole blood in K2EDTA tubes. For TCRbeta analysis, collaborator samples were shipped as frozen whole blood, as isolated PBMCs, or as DNA extracted from either sample type. Recombination connected TRBV9 to TRBJ1-3; D gene: possibly TRBD1, on 5 matching bases. The specimen was peripheral blood. The TCR sequence derives from a woman aged 55-70 years with COVID-19, enrolled during active disease. The CDR3 reads as follows: CASSEGFSSGNTIYF. The DNA is TGTGCCAGCAGCGAGGGGTTTAGCTCTGGAAACACCATATATTTT. The CDR3, completed at both ends by the reference TRBV9 and TRBJ1-3 genes, gives the full variable domain DSGVTQTPKHLITATGQRVTLRCSPRSGDLSVYWYQQSLDQGLQFLIQYYNGEERAKGNILERFSAQQFPDLHSELNLSSLELGDSALYFCASSEGFSSGNTIYFGEGSWLTVV.